This TCR beta chain emerged from a study of blood T cell repertoires in COVID-19. Study at large: Italy, Spain and the United States were the sources of the convalescent and acute COVID-19 samples.

The CDR3 has 16 residues. CDR1 is SGHAT and CDR2 is FQNNGV in the germline V gene. V shed 2 bases, J shed 2 bases, and the junction held 9 bases outside the gene matches. In the source study's methods: Amplifying reference gene primers gave estimates of nucleated cell counts. Here immunoSEQ multiplex PCR was the method, and the copy in TCRdb shows in-frame clones only, minus some. V, J and clone size reflect that table, while D and trimming were determined from the DNA. Among roughly 160,000 clones listed, 85% to 90% were seen once. The receptor was isolated from a man aged 45 to 65 who had recovered from COVID-19. The chain combines TRBV11-2 with TRBJ2-7; 7 positions match TRBD2. The sequenced sample was peripheral blood. CDR3 bases: TGTGCCAGCAGCTTATTGATAGGGGAGGGGACCTACGAGCAGTACTTC. Amino acid sequence: CASSLLIGEGTYEQYF.